This T cell receptor (beta chain) was sequenced during a study of blood T cell repertoires in COVID-19. The wider study: T cells, B-cell-depleted T cells, or PBMCs supplied cDNA or gDNA.

Germline CDR1 SGDLS, CDR2 YYNGEE. V shed 3 bases, J shed 9 bases, and the junction held 16 bases outside the gene matches. CDR3 size: 17 residues. Using immunoSEQ multiplex PCR, the repertoire was profiled, and TCRdb retains in-frame clones only, with some absent. Of some 100,000 clones listed, roughly 80% are singletons. The chain links TRBV9 to TRBJ1-1, with TRBD1 matching 11 bases. This clonotype was obtained from a man aged 55 to 69 with acute or convalescent COVID-19. The sample comprised peripheral blood. In DNA, the CDR3 is TGTGCCAGCAGCGCAACCCGGGACAGGGGGAATTGGCACCAAGCTTTCTTT. The encoded protein is CASSATRDRGNWHQAFF.